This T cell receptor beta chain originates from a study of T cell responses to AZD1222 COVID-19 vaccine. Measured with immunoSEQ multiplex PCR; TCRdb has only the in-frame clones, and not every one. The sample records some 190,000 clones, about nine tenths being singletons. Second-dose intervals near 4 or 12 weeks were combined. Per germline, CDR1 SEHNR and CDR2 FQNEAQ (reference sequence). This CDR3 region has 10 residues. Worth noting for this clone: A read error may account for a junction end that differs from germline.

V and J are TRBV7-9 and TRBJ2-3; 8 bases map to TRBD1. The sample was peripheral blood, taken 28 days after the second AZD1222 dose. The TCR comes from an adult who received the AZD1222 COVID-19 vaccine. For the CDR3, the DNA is TGTGCCAGCAGCGCGCGACAGGGGATGTTT. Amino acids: CASSARQGMF. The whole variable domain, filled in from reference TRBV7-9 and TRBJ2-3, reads DTGVSQNPRHKITKRGQNVTFRCDPISEHNRLYWYRQTLGQGPEFLTYFQNEAQLEKSRLLSDRFSAERPKGSFSTLEIQRTEQGDSAMYLCASSARQGMFGPGTRLTVL.